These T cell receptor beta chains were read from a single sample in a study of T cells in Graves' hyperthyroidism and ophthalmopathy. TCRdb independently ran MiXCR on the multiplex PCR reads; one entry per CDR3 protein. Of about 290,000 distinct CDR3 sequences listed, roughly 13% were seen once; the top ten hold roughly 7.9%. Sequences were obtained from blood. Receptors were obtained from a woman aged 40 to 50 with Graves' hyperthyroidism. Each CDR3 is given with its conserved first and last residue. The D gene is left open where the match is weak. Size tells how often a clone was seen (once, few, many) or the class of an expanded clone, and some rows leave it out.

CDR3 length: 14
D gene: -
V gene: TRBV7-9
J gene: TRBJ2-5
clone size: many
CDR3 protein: CASTKAVTQETQYF
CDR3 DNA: TGTGCCAGCACAAAAGCGGTCACCCAAGAGACCCAGTACTTC

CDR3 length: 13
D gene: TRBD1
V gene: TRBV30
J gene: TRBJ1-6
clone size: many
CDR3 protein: CAWSPDRDSPLHF
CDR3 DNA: TGTGCCTGGAGCCCGGACAGGGACTCACCCCTCCACTTT

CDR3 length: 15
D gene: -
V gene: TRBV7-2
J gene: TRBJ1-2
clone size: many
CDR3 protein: CASSLGSWANYGYTF
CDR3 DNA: TGTGCCAGCAGCTTAGGCTCTTGGGCTAACTATGGCTACACCTTC

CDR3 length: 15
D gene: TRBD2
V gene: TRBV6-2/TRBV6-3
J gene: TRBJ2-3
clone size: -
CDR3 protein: CASSYSRENTDTQYF
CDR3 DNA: TGTGCCAGCAGTTACTCGCGGGAGAACACAGATACGCAGTATTTT

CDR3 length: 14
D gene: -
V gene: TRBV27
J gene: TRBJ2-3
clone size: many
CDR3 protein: CASSLSGPTDTQYF
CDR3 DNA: TGTGCCAGCAGCCTGTCCGGCCCCACAGATACGCAGTATTTT

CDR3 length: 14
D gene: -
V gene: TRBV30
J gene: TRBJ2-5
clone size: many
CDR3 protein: CAWSASGGQETQYF
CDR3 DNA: TGTGCCTGGAGCGCTAGTGGGGGACAAGAGACCCAGTACTTC

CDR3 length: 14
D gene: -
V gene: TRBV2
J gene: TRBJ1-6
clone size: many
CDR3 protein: CASSEAGRYSPLHF
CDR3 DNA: TGTGCCAGCAGTGAAGCGGGGAGGTATTCACCCCTCCACTTT

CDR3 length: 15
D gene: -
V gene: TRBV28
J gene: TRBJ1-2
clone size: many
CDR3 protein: CASSLESRANYGYTF
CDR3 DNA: TGTGCCAGCAGTTTAGAAAGTCGAGCTAACTATGGCTACACCTTC

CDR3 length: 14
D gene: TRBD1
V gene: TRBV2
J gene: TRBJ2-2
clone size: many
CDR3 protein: CASGTGTVTGELFF
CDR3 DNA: TGTGCCAGCGGAACCGGGACAGTCACCGGGGAGCTGTTTTTT

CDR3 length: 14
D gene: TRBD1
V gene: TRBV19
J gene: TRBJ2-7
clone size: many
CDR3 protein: CASARQGLSYEQYF
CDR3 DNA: TGTGCCAGCGCACGACAGGGTTTATCCTACGAGCAGTACTTC